The 20 T cell receptor beta chains listed next were all sequenced from one sample in a study of blood T cell repertoires in COVID-19. Clones were read by immunoSEQ multiplex PCR, and TCRdb kept only the in-frame ones, dropping some. The sample has around 430,000 clones; 87% are singletons. The sequenced material came from PBMCs or T cells enriched from blood (not recorded which). The receptors here all came from a woman between 45 and 60 years old who had recovered from COVID-19.

The chain uses TRBV30 and TRBJ2-7, with 7 nucleotides matching TRBD1. CDR3 length: 14 residues. V shed 4 bases and J 4 bases; nucleotides not matched to a gene: 10. Germline V lookup: CDR1 GTSNPN, CDR2 SVGIG (reference sequence). The CDR3 DNA reads TGTGCCTGGACCAAGAATTACAGGGGATACGAGCAGTACTTC. Amino acids: CAWTKNYRGYEQYF.

The chain is built from TRBV7-2 and TRBJ1-4; D remains unclear. Per the germline V gene, CDR1 is SGHTA and CDR2 is FQGNSA. Deletions cut 1 base from V and 2 bases from J, with 8 bases between. CDR3 size: 15 residues. The CDR3 protein is CASSLVGGTNEKLFF. In DNA form, the CDR3 reads TGTGCCAGCAGCTTAGTTGGAGGTACTAATGAAAAACTGTTTTTT.

The sample holds one count of this clone. The chain recombines TRBV7-9 with TRBJ1-1; tentatively, D is TRBD1 (6 bases). V lost 6 bases and J lost 4, with 15 bases in between. Germline assignment: CDR1 SEHNR and CDR2 FQNEAQ (reference sequence). The CDR3 loop spans 14 amino acids. CDR3 residues: CASRSGGGFTEAFF. CDR3 nucleotide sequence: TGTGCCAGCAGATCCGGCGGGGGCTTCACTGAAGCTTTCTTT.

This chain connects TRBV30 to TRBJ2-5, with D hard to call. The V gene lost 0 bases and the J gene lost 9 bases, with 11 bases spanning the gap. The CDR3 totals 12 residues. Germline CDR1 is GTSNPN and CDR2 is SVGIG (reference sequence). CDR3 protein: CAWSVGHTAQYF. CDR3 nucleotide sequence: TGTGCCTGGAGTGTGGGCCATACGGCCCAGTACTTC.

This clone came up a few times. The chain has TRBV30 and TRBJ1-2; the D is unclear. V was cut by 2 bases and J by 8 bases, with 18 bases left in between. In germline, CDR1 is GTSNPN, CDR2 SVGIG (reference sequence). The CDR3 has 14 residues. The CDR3 sequence is CAWSMGTVSLGYTF. In DNA, the CDR3 is TGTGCCTGGAGTATGGGCACCGTGAGTTTGGGCTACACCTTC.

The chain links TRBV6-2 or TRBV6-3 to TRBJ2-1; TRBD2 aligns across 9 bases. Germline V gene lookup returns CDR1 MNHEY and CDR2 SVGEGT. V shed 2 bases and J 4 bases; nucleotides not matched to a gene: 0. The CDR3 runs 14 residues. The CDR3 bases are TGTGCCAGCAGTTACGCGGGGGGGTACAATGAGCAGTTCTTC. Translating it yields CASSYAGGYNEQFF.

V usage is TRBV6-5 and J usage is TRBJ2-5; 10 positions match TRBD1. CDR3 length: 13 residues. The V segment lost 9 bases and the J segment 5 bases; nucleotides outside the gene matches: 6. The germline gives CDR1 MNHEY, CDR2 SVGAGI. As DNA, the CDR3 is TGTGCCAGTTTCGGGACAGGGGTGGAGACCCAGTACTTC. Translating it yields CASFGTGVETQYF.

The rearrangement joins TRBV4-1 to TRBJ1-4, with D maybe TRBD1 (5 bases). The CDR3 totals 15 residues. Germline values: CDR1 MGHRA, CDR2 YSYEKL. V dropped 2 bases and J dropped 3 bases, with 10 bases sitting between them. The CDR3, as DNA: TGCGCCAGCAGCCAAATCGGGGGAGCTAATGAAAAACTGTTTTTT. Its translation: CASSQIGGANEKLFF.

The V gene is TRBV28, the J gene TRBJ1-2; TRBD1 matches at 8 bases. V lost 5 bases, J lost 10 bases, and 6 bases stayed unmatched. This CDR3 is 12 amino acids long. Germline values: CDR1 MDHEN, CDR2 SYDVKM. CDR3 in amino acids: CASSRPTGDYTF. The CDR3 DNA reads as TGTGCCAGCAGTCGCCCGACAGGGGACTACACCTTC.

This chain connects TRBV3-1 (or the pseudogene TRBV3-2) to TRBJ1-1; 8 positions match TRBD1. J gave up 3 bases and V 6 bases, and 12 bases lay outside the gene matches. The CDR3 covers 16 residues. Germline assignment: CDR1 LGHDT and CDR2 YNNKEL (reference sequence). As DNA, the CDR3 is TGTGCCAGCAGTCGGGACAGGTGGGGAACGGACACTGAAGCTTTCTTT. Translated: CASSRDRWGTDTEAFF.

A single count supports this clone. V and J are TRBV7-2 and TRBJ2-3; the D gene is possibly TRBD2 (6 bases). The CDR3 is 16 residues long. Trimming took off 1 base at V and 6 bases at J, with 17 bases between the two ends. Germline CDR1 and CDR2: SGHTA and FQGNSA. The CDR3 loop reads CASSLGRLVVSDTQYF. The CDR3 DNA follows: TGTGCCAGCAGCTTAGGGAGACTAGTGGTATCGGATACGCAGTATTTT. Full variable domain (remainder filled in from reference TRBV7-2 and TRBJ2-3): GAGVSQSPSNKVTEKGKDVELRCDPISGHTALYWYRQSLGQGLEFLIYFQGNSAPDKSGLPSDRFSAERTGGSVSTLTIQRTQQEDSAVYLCASSLGRLVVSDTQYFGPGTRLTVL.

This clone was seen a single time. One junction end disagrees with the germline gene, perhaps due to a read error. This chain uses TRBV11-2 with TRBJ1-2; maybe TRBD1 (6 bases). There are 13 residues in the CDR3. Germline CDR1 is SGHAT and CDR2 is FQNNGV. As DNA, the CDR3 is TGTGCCAGCAGCCCCCTGGACAGCCCCAGCCACAACTTC. Translation: CASSPLDSPSHNF.

This clone was recorded a few times. The genes are TRBV4-1 and TRBJ1-5; D is undetermined. The CDR3 sequence is 14 residues long. Germline lookup yields CDR1 MGHRA and CDR2 YSYEKL. The V and J ends lost 5 bases and 3 bases respectively, with 11 bases between them. The CDR3 protein is CASSVDGNNQPQHF. The DNA of the CDR3 is TGCGCCAGCAGCGTTGACGGGAACAATCAGCCCCAGCATTTT.

The chain employs TRBV5-8 and TRBJ2-7; the D gene is possibly TRBD2 (6 bases). V lost 3 bases, J lost 1 base, and 8 bases lay in between. The germline V gene has CDR1 SGHTS and CDR2 YDEGEE. This CDR3 has 13 amino acids. The CDR3 coding sequence is TGTGCCAGCAGCTGGGGGGATTCCTACGAGCAGTACTTC. Translating gives CASSWGDSYEQYF.

A remark on this clone: Because the CDR3's place on the DNA is in doubt, the DNA is left out and the CDR3 is given as listed by TCRdb. The V gene is TRBV5-1, the J gene TRBJ2-5; no DNA check was done on the table's D call, TRBD2. Germline CDR1 SGHRS, CDR2 YFSETQ. The CDR3 comprises 14 residues, both ends counted. Here the CDR3 reads CASSDLVGGGSKYF.

The chain recombines TRBV27 with TRBJ1-2; D is ambiguous. V was clipped by 4 bases and J by 4 bases, with 13 bases between them. This CDR3 region has 14 residues. Germline-derived CDR1 and CDR2 are MNHEY and SMNVEV (reference sequence). The CDR3 sequence: CASSYEGAGYGYTF. The CDR3 DNA sequence: TGTGCCAGCAGTTATGAGGGCGCGGGCTATGGCTACACCTTC.

The chain uses TRBV7-9 and TRBJ1-2, with TRBD1 matching 7 bases. Germline trimming cut 0 bases from V and 5 bases from J; bases unmatched to any gene: 9. The germline V gene encodes CDR1 SEHNR and CDR2 FQNEAQ (reference sequence). This CDR3 region has 16 residues. CDR3 coding DNA: TGTGCCAGCAGCTTAGCCCCTACCGGGACAGAGTATGGCTACACCTTC. This gives the protein CASSLAPTGTEYGYTF.

The chain joins TRBV19 to TRBJ2-5, with 8 bases fitting TRBD1. The germline CDR1 and CDR2 sequences are LNHDA and SQIVND (reference sequence). The CDR3 spans 15 residues. V lost 5 bases, J lost 4 bases, and 9 bases stayed unmatched. CDR3 coding DNA: TGTGCCAGTAGTTCGCAGGGGGCATCAAGAGAGACCCAGTACTTC. As protein: CASSSQGASRETQYF. The whole variable domain, remainder taken from reference TRBV19 and TRBJ2-5, is DGGITQSPKYLFRKEGQNVTLSCEQNLNHDAMYWYRQDPGQGLRLIYYSQIVNDFQKGDIAEGYSVSREKKESFPLTVTSAQKNPTAFYLCASSSQGASRETQYFGPGTRLLVL.

The V call is TRBV11-1, the J call TRBJ1-2; the D is unclear. V lost 2 bases and J lost 4, with 14 bases in between. The CDR3 spans 15 residues. Germline assignment: CDR1 SGHAT and CDR2 FQDESV (reference sequence). This chain's CDR3 is CASSLSASRGYGYTF. In nucleotides, the CDR3 is TGTGCCAGCAGCTTATCTGCCAGCCGCGGCTATGGCTACACCTTC.

The chain carries TRBV19 and TRBJ1-1, with D perhaps TRBD1 (6 bases). Germline V gene sequence: CDR1 LNHDA, CDR2 SQIVND (reference sequence). The CDR3 is 13 amino acids. Deletions cut 7 bases from V and 1 base from J, with 10 bases between. CDR3 sequence reads: CASTDRQNTEAFF. CDR3 nucleotides: TGTGCCAGTACTGACAGGCAGAACACTGAAGCTTTCTTT.